This paragraph covers one T cell receptor (beta chain) sequence. This CDR3 is 18 amino acids long. Per the germline V gene, CDR1 is SNHLY and CDR2 is FYNNEI. Unmatched junction bases numbered 16, after V lost 1 base and J lost 6 bases. As to time point: after neoadjuvant nivolumab, at surgical resection. The protocol was immunoSEQ multiplex PCR, while the TCRdb copy is restricted to in-frame clones and leaves out a portion. The table has approximately 43,000 clones, roughly 77% seen once. The data were obtained in a study of neoadjuvant anti-PD-1 for oral cavity cancer. Study background: Nivolumab at 3 mg/kg was mostly given biweekly, three to four doses, pre-surgery.

Source: PBMCs, taken after nivolumab (anti-PD-1) treatment. The J gene is TRBJ2-7, the V gene TRBV2, with 9 bases fitting TRBD2. The clonotype originates from a person between 35 and 79 years old with oral cavity squamous cell carcinoma. In DNA form, the CDR3 reads TGTGCCAGCAGTGAAGGCCTCGCGGGAGGGCCGGTCCAAACCGAGCAGTACTTC. Its translation is CASSEGLAGGPVQTEQYF.